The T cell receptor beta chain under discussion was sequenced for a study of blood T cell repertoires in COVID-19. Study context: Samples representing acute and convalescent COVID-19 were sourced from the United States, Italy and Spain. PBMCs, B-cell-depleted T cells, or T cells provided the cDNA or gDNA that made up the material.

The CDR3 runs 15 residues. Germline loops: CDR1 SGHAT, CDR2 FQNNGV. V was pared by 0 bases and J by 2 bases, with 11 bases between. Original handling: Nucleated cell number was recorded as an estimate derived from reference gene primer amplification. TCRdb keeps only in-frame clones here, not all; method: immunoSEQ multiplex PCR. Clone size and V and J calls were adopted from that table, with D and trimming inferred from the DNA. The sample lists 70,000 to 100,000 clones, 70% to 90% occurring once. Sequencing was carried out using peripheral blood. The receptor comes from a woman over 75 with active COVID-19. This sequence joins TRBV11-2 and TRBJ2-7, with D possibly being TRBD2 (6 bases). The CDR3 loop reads CASSLEAGTTYEQYF. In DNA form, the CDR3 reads TGTGCCAGCAGCTTAGAGGCGGGAACCACCTACGAGCAGTACTTC.